The 23 T cell receptor beta chains reported below all come from one sample, sequenced in a study of blood T cell repertoires in COVID-19. TCRdb's table, derived via immunoSEQ multiplex PCR, lists solely in-frame clones and lacks some. The table shows around 330,000 clones, with about nine tenths occurring only once. The sample taken for sequencing was PBMCs or T cells enriched from blood (not recorded which). These receptor sequences come from a woman between 40 and 50 years old who had recovered from COVID-19.

The chain has TRBV19 and TRBJ1-5; TRBD1 matches 9 bases. Trimming took 5 bases from V and 4 from J; bases not matched to a gene: 9. Germline V gene lookup returns CDR1 LNHDA and CDR2 SQIVND (reference sequence). This CDR3 comprises 16 residues. The CDR3 here is CASSHNKDRGNQPQHF. In DNA, the CDR3 is TGTGCCAGTAGTCACAACAAAGACAGGGGGAATCAGCCCCAGCATTTT.

The chain couples TRBV10-3 to TRBJ2-1, with 7 bases identical to TRBD2. The CDR3 sequence is 13 residues long. In germline, CDR1 is ENHRY, CDR2 SYGVKD. Germline trimming cut 9 bases from V and 2 bases from J; bases unmatched to any gene: 4. The CDR3 spells CAITSATYNEQFF. Written as DNA, the CDR3 is TGTGCCATAACTAGCGCTACCTACAATGAGCAGTTCTTC.

The J gene is TRBJ1-2, the V gene TRBV29-1; 11 bases map to TRBD1. V shed 5 bases and J 4 bases; nucleotides not matched to a gene: 9. Germline V gene sequence: CDR1 SQVTM, CDR2 ANQGSEA. The CDR3 length is 15 residues. The CDR3 DNA is TGCAGCGTTACAGGACAGGGGGCGAGGATCTATGGCTACACCTTC. This codes for CSVTGQGARIYGYTF.

This chain uses TRBV25-1 with TRBJ2-2; weak D call: TRBD1 (6 bases). V lost 0 bases and J 4 bases, leaving 12 bases between the germline ends. The length of the CDR3 is 16 residues. The germline gives CDR1 MGHDK, CDR2 SYGVNS. The DNA for the CDR3 is TGTGCCAGCAGTGAATATCCGGGACATTCCACCGGGGAGCTGTTTTTT. Translating it yields CASSEYPGHSTGELFF.

The gene calls are TRBV6-2 or TRBV6-3 and TRBJ1-1; D gene uncertain. The germline CDR1 and CDR2 sequences are MNHEY and SVGEGT. V gave up 2 bases and J gave up 2 bases, with 12 bases separating them. CDR3 size: 15 residues. DNA for the CDR3: TGTGCCAGCAGTTACGCGGAGGGCCTTAACACTGAAGCTTTCTTT. Protein product: CASSYAEGLNTEAFF.

This clone showed up just a few times. This sequence joins TRBV3-1 (or the pseudogene TRBV3-2) and TRBJ1-5; D may be TRBD1 (5 bases). V dropped 5 bases and J dropped 0 bases, with 14 bases sitting between them. The CDR3 has 16 amino acids. In germline, CDR1 is LGHDT, CDR2 YNNKEL (reference sequence). The CDR3 sequence is CASSLGTGVSNQPQHF. In DNA form, the CDR3 reads TGTGCCAGCAGCTTGGGCACAGGCGTTAGCAATCAGCCCCAGCATTTT.

V gene TRBV2 combines with J gene TRBJ1-4, with D uncertain. Trimming took 0 bases from V and 6 from J, leaving 14 bases between them. Germline V CDR1 and CDR2: SNHLY, FYNNEI. CDR3 length: 16 residues. CDR3 coding DNA: TGTGCCAGCAGTGAAGCGTTGACGGCGAGGGATGAAAAACTGTTTTTT. Its protein product is CASSEALTARDEKLFF.

Of note for this clone: At one boundary the junction diverges from the germline segment, which might be a read error. This chain uses TRBV7-7 with TRBJ2-7; TRBD2 aligns across 7 bases. The CDR3 contains 14 residues. Germline V gives CDR1 SSHAT, CDR2 FNYEAQ (reference sequence). The CDR3 region is CASRTGGGSYEQYF. CDR3 nucleotide sequence: TGTGCTAGCAGAACCGGCGGGGGTTCCTACGAGCAGTACTTC.

This chain connects TRBV6-5 to TRBJ1-6, with a tentative D call TRBD1 (6 bases). This CDR3 is 13 amino acids long. The germline V and J ends were trimmed by 8 bases and 7 bases, with 12 bases remaining between them. From germline, CDR1 is MNHEY and CDR2 SVGAGI. Written as DNA, the CDR3 is TGTGCCAGCGGGAGGGGGGGGAATTCACCCCTCCACTTT. It specifies CASGRGGNSPLHF.

This clone showed up just once. The V and J genes are TRBV5-4 and TRBJ2-5, with 9 bases matching TRBD1. Unmatched junction bases numbered 12, after V lost 4 bases and J lost 5 bases. Germline CDR1 is SGHNT and CDR2 is YYREEE (reference sequence). CDR3 length: 16 amino acids. CDR3 bases: TGTGCCAGCAGCCATGATAACAGGGGGCGCGGGGAGACCCAGTACTTC. This codes for CASSHDNRGRGETQYF.

The chain carries TRBV2 and TRBJ2-2; 11 bases line up with TRBD2. J gave up 6 bases and V 10 bases, and 4 bases lay outside the gene matches. Germline V gene lookup returns CDR1 SNHLY and CDR2 FYNNEI. CDR3 length equals 13 residues. CDR3 sequence reads: CAIPLAGAGELFF. CDR3 bases: TGTGCCATCCCACTAGCGGGGGCCGGGGAGCTGTTTTTT.

This chain connects TRBV10-2 to TRBJ2-3; the match to TRBD2 covers 16 bases. Germline V gene data show CDR1 as WSHSY and CDR2 as SAAADI. V trimming: 10 bases; J trimming: 4 bases; junction bases outside the gene matches: 8. The CDR3 has 16 amino acids. Here the CDR3 reads CATMGLAGGPADTQYF. Written as DNA, the CDR3 is TGCGCCACCATGGGACTAGCGGGGGGGCCGGCAGATACGCAGTATTTT.

The CDR3 reads CASSYLPPVAQETQYF. The CDR3 DNA reads TGTGCCAGCAGTTACTTACCCCCAGTGGCCCAAGAGACCCAGTACTTC. The chain has TRBV6-5 and TRBJ2-5; D gene ambiguous. Between the trimmed V and J ends, which lost 1 base and 1 base, there was a span of 13 bases. Germline CDR1 MNHEY, CDR2 SVGAGI. The CDR3 contains 16 residues.

This chain joins TRBV30 and TRBJ1-5, with D possibly being TRBD1 (6 bases). V was pared by 0 bases and J by 6 bases, with 21 bases between. This CDR3 has 17 residues. Germline lookup yields CDR1 GTSNPN and CDR2 SVGIG (reference sequence). The CDR3: CAWSVPSLGGGGQPQHF. The CDR3, as DNA: TGTGCCTGGAGTGTACCCAGTCTGGGGGGCGGGGGTCAGCCCCAGCATTTT.

The chain carries TRBV5-6 and TRBJ1-6; 11 nucleotides agree with TRBD1. This CDR3 is 12 amino acids long. Germline lookup yields CDR1 SGHDT and CDR2 YYEEEE. Losses at the gene ends were 9 bases for V and 9 bases for J; bases not matched to a gene: 2. CDR3 amino acids: CATGQGASPLHF. The CDR3 bases are TGTGCCACCGGACAGGGGGCTTCACCCCTCCACTTT.

This chain links TRBV7-2 with TRBJ2-1; 8 bases match TRBD1. V lost 3 bases to trimming and J lost 8 bases; unmatched junction nucleotides: 6. This CDR3 spans 14 amino acids. Germline V gene data show CDR1 as SGHTA and CDR2 as FQGNSA. The CDR3 protein is CASSFRQGWDEQFF. CDR3 bases: TGTGCCAGCAGCTTCAGACAGGGGTGGGATGAGCAGTTCTTC.

The chain couples TRBV28 to TRBJ1-1; D is perhaps TRBD1 (5 bases). The CDR3 covers 12 residues. V was clipped by 6 bases and J by 10 bases, with 15 bases between them. Germline V gene sequence: CDR1 MDHEN, CDR2 SYDVKM. The CDR3 nucleotides are TGTGCCAGCAGAGGGACTTTGTGGCGAGCTTTCTTT. Protein: CASRGTLWRAFF.

V usage is TRBV6-2 or TRBV6-3 and J usage is TRBJ2-2; 9 nucleotides align to TRBD2. This CDR3 contains 19 residues. The V and J ends lost 0 bases and 0 bases, in that order; junction bases with no gene match: 8. The germline CDR1 and CDR2 sequences are MNHEY and SVGEGT. The CDR3 DNA is TGTGCCAGCAGTTACTCCTTTGTACTAGCGGGCGCGAACACCGGGGAGCTGTTTTTT. Amino acids: CASSYSFVLAGANTGELFF.

The count of this clone is one. The chain has TRBV28 and TRBJ2-5, with 10 bases fitting TRBD2. V lost 2 bases and J lost 4; bases outside the gene matches: 1. CDR1 and CDR2 (germline): MDHEN, SYDVKM. This CDR3 has 14 amino acids. The chain's CDR3 is CASSLPSGRETQYF. CDR3 in DNA: TGTGCCAGCAGTTTACCTAGCGGGAGAGAGACCCAGTACTTC.

V gene TRBV18 combines with J gene TRBJ2-5, with TRBD2 identical over 8 bases. Germline assignment: CDR1 KGHSH and CDR2 LQKENI. With 6 bases clipped from V and 2 bases from J, the junction kept 5 bases outside the gene matches. The CDR3 is made up of 14 amino acids. The CDR3 DNA follows: TGTGCCAGCTCCCGCTCGGGAGGGCAAGAGACCCAGTACTTC. It specifies CASSRSGGQETQYF.

CDR3 DNA sequence: TGTGCCAGCAGCTTAACCTTAGGAACAGGGTATTCACCCCTCCACTTT. Amino acid sequence: CASSLTLGTGYSPLHF. This chain connects TRBV7-2 to TRBJ1-6; the D gene is possibly TRBD1 (6 bases). With 2 bases removed from V and 8 bases from J, the gap between germline ends came to 16 bases. This CDR3 is 16 amino acids long. CDR1 is SGHTA, CDR2 FQGNSA, per germline.

Here the CDR3 reads CASSPNHATNEKLFF. CDR3 DNA: TGTGCCAGCAGCCCCAATCATGCAACTAATGAAAAACTGTTTTTT. The chain combines TRBV7-2 with TRBJ1-4, with D unresolved. This CDR3 region has 15 residues. CDR1 SGHTA and CDR2 FQGNSA come from the germline V gene. V shed 5 bases and J shed 0 bases, with 10 bases lying between them.

V usage is TRBV5-1 and J usage is TRBJ1-2, with 9 nucleotides matching TRBD1. Germline V gene lookup returns CDR1 SGHRS and CDR2 YFSETQ. The J segment lost 4 bases and the V segment lost 4 bases, leaving 2 bases of the junction unmatched. The CDR3 consists of 13 residues. The CDR3 region is CASSPTGGYGYTF. Here the CDR3 DNA reads TGCGCCAGCAGCCCGACAGGGGGCTATGGCTACACCTTC.